This TCR beta chain was obtained from a study of shared T cell receptors in the human thymus. Sequenced by immunoSEQ multiplex PCR; TCRdb stores in-frame clones only, minus some. The sample has 500,000 to 850,000 clones; about 90% are singletons. This CDR3 comprises 13 residues. V shed 1 base and J shed 3 bases, with 4 bases lying between them. In germline, CDR1 is SGHTA, CDR2 FQGNSA. These data were also filed under a second study, of human thymus T cells. That work adds: Healthy Finnish infants undergoing corrective surgery for congenital heart defects provided the donor material. Obtained as resections during corrective heart surgery, the thymus tissue was then studied. Repertoires sampled from thymus and blood appeared biased in V and J gene usage.

The clonotype was recovered from a boy younger than two with a congenital heart defect. This rearrangement joins TRBV7-2 to TRBJ2-1; D gene uncertain. The sequenced sample consisted of thymocytes. This CDR3 reads CASSLDIYNEQFF. CDR3 nucleotide sequence: TGTGCCAGCAGCTTAGATATCTACAATGAGCAGTTCTTC.